Sequencing of this T cell receptor beta chain was carried out in a study of blood T cell repertoires in COVID-19. Generated by immunoSEQ multiplex PCR, the TCRdb table keeps only in-frame clones and is missing some. The sample includes about 180,000 clones, about 83% of them seen just once. The specimen was PBMCs or T cells enriched from blood (not recorded which). This clonotype originated in a young woman who had recovered from COVID-19.

Written as DNA, the CDR3 is TGTGCCAGCTCACTGGGCAGGGATCACGCCTACGAGCAGTACTTC. The encoded protein is CASSLGRDHAYEQYF. V and J are TRBV18 and TRBJ2-7, with D perhaps TRBD1 (5 bases). The CDR3 loop spans 15 amino acids. With 4 bases removed from V and 2 bases from J, the gap between germline ends came to 15 bases. The V gene's germline CDR1 is KGHSH and CDR2 LQKENI.